These 26 T cell receptor beta chains share one sample of origin, sequenced in a study of beta chain features in type 1 diabetes. As every portion of the isolated RNA was reverse transcribed, the sequencing read expressed TCRB transcripts. Libraries were prepared by immunoSEQ multiplex PCR; TCRdb keeps only in-frame clonotypes and omits some of them. Of about 350,000 clones detected, 15% to 20% appear once; the ten largest clones hold 0.035% to 0.05%. The specimen sequenced was naive CD4+ T cells from blood. Every receptor here comes from a woman aged 18-29 years in good health.

This clone was seen more than once but under ten times. The chain recombines TRBV7-2 with TRBJ1-1, with 7 positions matching TRBD1. Germline V gives CDR1 SGHTA, CDR2 FQGNSA. There are 13 residues in the CDR3. V gave up 4 bases and J gave up 5 bases; unmatched junction bases: 4. The CDR3 spells CASSSQGDTEAFF. In nucleotides, the CDR3 is TGTGCCAGCAGCTCTCAGGGGGATACTGAAGCTTTCTTT. Full variable domain (missing parts from reference TRBV7-2 and TRBJ1-1): GAGVSQSPSNKVTEKGKDVELRCDPISGHTALYWYRQSLGQGLEFLIYFQGNSAPDKSGLPSDRFSAERTGGSVSTLTIQRTQQEDSAVYLCASSSQGDTEAFFGQGTRLTVV.

About this clone itself: The sample contains more than one DNA sequence encoding this CDR3. The chain has TRBV7-2 and TRBJ2-5; 7 positions match TRBD1. The junction had 4 bases not matched to a gene; V was cut back by 5 bases and J by 4 bases. The CDR3 is 13 amino acids. The germline CDR1 and CDR2 sequences are SGHTA and FQGNSA. The DNA of the CDR3 is TGTGCCAGCAGCAGAGACAGGGCAGAGACCCAGTACTTC. It codes for CASSRDRAETQYF.

The rearrangement uses TRBV23-1 and TRBJ2-4, with 7 bases that match TRBD1. TRBV23-1 is labeled an ORF, and its function is uncertain. This CDR3 comprises 14 residues. V shed 10 bases, J shed 2 bases, and the junction held 8 bases outside the gene matches. The CDR3 DNA follows: TGCGCCAAGGACAGGACGTGTTCCAAAAACATTCAGTACTTC. Its translation is CAKDRTCSKNIQYF.

The chain is built from TRBV30 and TRBJ2-1, with D perhaps matching TRBD1 (6 bases). V was pared by 3 bases and J by 7 bases, with 16 bases between. Germline V CDR1 and CDR2: GTSNPN, SVGIG (reference sequence). This CDR3 comprises 14 residues. CDR3 DNA: TGTGCCTGGAGCAGAGAGGGGGTATGGAATGAGCAGTTCTTC. Protein product: CAWSREGVWNEQFF.

The J gene is TRBJ2-1, the V gene TRBV25-1, with a possible D match to TRBD2 (5 bases). Trimming pared 3 bases from V and 10 bases from J, leaving 16 bases between. Germline assignment: CDR1 MGHDK and CDR2 SYGVNS. The length of the CDR3 is 14 residues. The CDR3 coding sequence is TGTGCCAGCAGTGATAGCACTAGAGCACGGGAGCAGTTCTTC. It codes for CASSDSTRAREQFF.

The chain employs TRBV19 and TRBJ2-1; 15 positions agree with TRBD2. CDR3 length equals 16 residues. The germline V gene has CDR1 LNHDA and CDR2 SQIVND (reference sequence). Germline trimming cut 8 bases from V and 4 bases from J; bases unmatched to any gene: 6. CDR3 region: CASGLAGGPGYNEQFF. The CDR3 DNA reads TGTGCCAGTGGACTAGCGGGAGGGCCTGGGTACAATGAGCAGTTCTTC.

V and J are TRBV30 and TRBJ1-4; no reliable D call. Between the trimmed V and J ends, which lost 2 bases and 8 bases, there was a span of 12 bases. This CDR3 has 13 amino acids. Germline V gene sequence: CDR1 GTSNPN, CDR2 SVGIG (reference sequence). For the CDR3, the DNA is TGTGCCTGGAGTTTTGGGCTAAGAGAAAAACTGTTTTTT. Amino acids: CAWSFGLREKLFF.

The chain recombines TRBV7-2 with TRBJ1-2; D might be TRBD1 (5 bases). The CDR3 spans 14 residues. Germline V lookup: CDR1 SGHTA, CDR2 FQGNSA. The V end lost 0 bases, the J end lost 4 bases, and 9 bases lay between the germline ends. In DNA, the CDR3 is TGTGCCAGCAGCTTAGCTAGAGACAGCTATGGCTACACCTTC. Translating it yields CASSLARDSYGYTF.

The rearrangement links TRBV2 to TRBJ2-7; 7 positions agree with TRBD1. Germline loops: CDR1 SNHLY, CDR2 FYNNEI. The V segment lost 8 bases and the J segment 8 bases; nucleotides outside the gene matches: 9. The CDR3 consists of 12 residues. CDR3 sequence (DNA): TGTGCCAGCTCAGACAGGGTCGGGCAGCAGTACTTC. Translation: CASSDRVGQQYF.

The chain recombines TRBV10-3 with TRBJ1-2; unclear D gene. The length of the CDR3 is 14 residues. Germline CDR1 reads ENHRY; CDR2 reads SYGVKD. The ends were cut back, 6 bases at V and 3 bases at J, with 14 bases in the middle. In DNA, the CDR3 is TGTGCCATCAGAGGCAGTCTGGAGGACTATGGCTACACCTTC. Translation gives CAIRGSLEDYGYTF.

V and J are TRBV5-1 and TRBJ2-5, with D tentatively TRBD1 (6 bases). V lost 2 bases and J lost 1, with 18 bases in between. This CDR3 is 17 amino acids long. Looked up from germline, CDR1 is SGHRS and CDR2 is YFSETQ. The CDR3 spells CASSFPRQGRGQETQYF. DNA of the CDR3: TGCGCCAGCAGCTTCCCCCGGCAGGGGAGAGGCCAAGAGACCCAGTACTTC.

The CDR3 reads CASKRTGDTGELFF. The CDR3 DNA sequence: TGTGCCAGCAAACGGACAGGGGACACCGGGGAGCTGTTTTTT. The chain carries TRBV2 and TRBJ2-2; 9 bases are shared with TRBD1. Germline-derived CDR1 and CDR2 are SNHLY and FYNNEI. The CDR3 totals 14 residues. V was clipped by 7 bases and J by 3 bases; unmatched bases: 3.

Worth noting for this clone: Other DNA sequences within the sample encode an identical CDR3. The rearrangement links TRBV7-9 to TRBJ2-3; D gene unclear. Germline V gene data show CDR1 as SEHNR and CDR2 as FQNEAQ (reference sequence). V was shortened by 11 bases and J by 4 bases, with 13 bases between the two germline ends. The CDR3 totals 12 residues. CDR3 DNA: TGTGCCTCAAGTCCCCCAGCAGATACGCAGTATTTT. Protein product: CASSPPADTQYF.

J is TRBJ2-5 and V is TRBV14, with 9 bases lining up with TRBD2. Germline V gives CDR1 SGHDN, CDR2 FVKESK. Trimming at V came to 2 bases and at J to 5 bases, leaving 15 bases not matched to a gene. This CDR3 region has 18 residues. CDR3 nucleotide sequence: TGTGCCAGCAGCCAATTTCCTGGGCTAGCGGGACTTGTGGAGACCCAGTACTTC. Encoded protein: CASSQFPGLAGLVETQYF.

V is TRBV9 and J is TRBJ2-3, with 8 bases matching TRBD2. The germline CDR1 and CDR2 sequences are SGDLS and YYNGEE. The J segment lost 0 bases and the V segment lost 4 bases, leaving 16 bases of the junction unmatched. The CDR3 runs 19 residues. CDR3 bases: TGTGCCAGCAGCCCGCGAGGGACTAGAGTTGAGGTTAGCACAGATACGCAGTATTTT. Encoded protein: CASSPRGTRVEVSTDTQYF.

This clone was seen more than once but under ten times. The rearrangement uses TRBV7-2 and TRBJ1-1; 7 bases match TRBD1. The CDR3 covers 14 residues. The J segment lost 1 base and the V segment lost 8 bases, leaving 7 bases of the junction unmatched. Germline CDR1 reads SGHTA; CDR2 reads FQGNSA. The CDR3 loop is CASLRGPTNTEAFF. CDR3 coding DNA: TGTGCCAGCTTGAGGGGGCCCACGAACACTGAAGCTTTCTTT. Variable domain in full (rest from reference TRBV7-2 and TRBJ1-1): GAGVSQSPSNKVTEKGKDVELRCDPISGHTALYWYRQSLGQGLEFLIYFQGNSAPDKSGLPSDRFSAERTGGSVSTLTIQRTQQEDSAVYLCASLRGPTNTEAFFGQGTRLTVV.

This clone was counted between two and nine times. The V and J genes are TRBV7-9 and TRBJ2-7, with D perhaps matching TRBD1 (5 bases). CDR1 is SEHNR and CDR2 is FQNEAQ in the germline V gene (reference sequence). With 5 bases removed from V and 0 bases from J, the gap between germline ends came to 11 bases. CDR3 length equals 14 residues. CDR3 in DNA: TGTGCCAGCAGCAGCCAGGGAAACTCCTACGAGCAGTACTTC. This encodes CASSSQGNSYEQYF.

Only a few counts were recorded for this clone. The chain couples TRBV5-1 to TRBJ1-2; 8 bases match TRBD1. CDR1 and CDR2 (germline): SGHRS, YFSETQ. The CDR3 has 17 residues. After removal of 0 bases from V and 3 bases from J, the junction contained 10 bases not matched to a gene. The CDR3 coding sequence is TGCGCCAGCAGCTTGGCATCCGGGACAGGAGGGGACTATGGCTACACCTTC. Translated, it gives CASSLASGTGGDYGYTF.

This chain links TRBV5-1 with TRBJ1-5; 7 bases fit TRBD1. J was trimmed by 0 bases and V by 4 bases; bases with no gene match: 7. The germline gives CDR1 SGHRS, CDR2 YFSETQ. The CDR3 has 16 residues. CDR3 region: CASSPGTAHSNQPQHF. CDR3 DNA: TGCGCCAGCAGCCCCGGGACAGCCCATAGCAATCAGCCCCAGCATTTT.

About this clone: This sample includes further DNA sequences coding for the same CDR3. The V and J genes are TRBV5-4 and TRBJ2-7; 11 bases are a match to TRBD2. With 0 bases clipped from V and 4 bases from J, the junction kept 3 bases outside the gene matches. In germline, CDR1 is SGHNT, CDR2 YYREEE (reference sequence). The CDR3 extends over 15 amino acids. The CDR3 DNA reads TGTGCCAGCAGCTTGGGACTAGCGGGAAGGTACGAGCAGTACTTC. Its protein product is CASSLGLAGRYEQYF.

The rearrangement joins TRBV5-1 to TRBJ2-3; 11 nucleotides align to TRBD2. V dropped 6 bases and J dropped 6; count of bases not matched to a gene: 12. The CDR3 totals 16 residues. The germline gives CDR1 SGHRS, CDR2 YFSETQ. In nucleotides, the CDR3 is TGCGCCAGCACCGCCCTTCCTAGCGGGAGGCCGGATACGCAGTATTTT. Translating gives CASTALPSGRPDTQYF.

The chain joins TRBV9 to TRBJ1-3; 8 bases map to TRBD1. The trim removed 3 bases at V and 1 base at J, leaving 6 bases unmatched. CDR1 and CDR2 (germline): SGDLS, YYNGEE. The CDR3 runs to 16 residues. In DNA, the CDR3 is TGTGCCAGCAGCGCCGGACAGGGTTCTTCTGGAAACACCATATATTTT. It translates to CASSAGQGSSGNTIYF.

This clone was seen a few times. The V call is TRBV7-9, the J call TRBJ1-2; 7 nucleotides align to TRBD1. Germline V lookup: CDR1 SEHNR, CDR2 FQNEAQ (reference sequence). The junction had 14 bases not matched to a gene; V was cut back by 2 bases and J by 5 bases. The CDR3 consists of 17 residues. In DNA form, the CDR3 reads TGTGCCAGCAGCTTAAACACGGGACAGAGAGGAATATATGGCTACACCTTC. Encoded protein: CASSLNTGQRGIYGYTF.

This sequence joins TRBV30 and TRBJ1-1, with D possibly matching TRBD1 (6 bases). The CDR3 spans 14 residues. Germline lookup yields CDR1 GTSNPN and CDR2 SVGIG (reference sequence). V dropped 1 base and J dropped 10 bases, with 19 bases sitting between them. CDR3 in amino acids: CAWSARGDSAGAFF. CDR3 bases: TGTGCCTGGAGTGCCAGGGGAGACTCTGCTGGAGCTTTCTTT.

This clone occurred a few times. The rearrangement joins TRBV7-9 to TRBJ2-6; D unresolved. Germline CDR1 is SEHNR and CDR2 is FQNEAQ (reference sequence). Trimming shortened V by 10 bases and J by 0 bases, and 7 bases separated the two germline ends. The CDR3 sequence is 13 residues long. CDR3 loop: CATSFSGANVLTF. Written as DNA, the CDR3 is TGTGCCACCTCGTTCTCTGGGGCCAACGTCCTGACTTTC.

This chain connects TRBV7-2 to TRBJ2-3, with D possibly TRBD1 on 6 matching bases. V lost 5 bases and J 4 bases, leaving 16 bases between the germline ends. This CDR3 is built from 15 residues. Per the germline V gene, CDR1 is SGHTA and CDR2 is FQGNSA. The CDR3 here is CASSLRSQGPDTQYF. Written as DNA, the CDR3 is TGTGCCAGCAGCCTCCGATCACAGGGCCCAGATACGCAGTATTTT.